This T cell receptor (beta chain) was profiled in a study of blood T cell repertoires in COVID-19. About the research overall: COVID-19 samples collected from the United States, Italy and Spain covered acute and convalescent phases.

The V gene's germline CDR1 is ENHRY and CDR2 SYGVKD. The CDR3 runs 13 residues. Losses at the gene ends were 5 bases for V and 8 bases for J; bases not matched to a gene: 4. Per the authors' pipeline: The authors estimated nucleated cell counts from reference gene primer amplification. Method: immunoSEQ multiplex PCR; TCRdb's copy keeps in-frame clones and lacks some. D and trimming were read from the DNA, whereas the V and J calls and clone size are those reported in that table. The table shows around 56,000 clones, with 90% occurring only once. The clonotype comes from a man aged 80 or over with acute or convalescent COVID-19. The rearrangement joins TRBV10-3 to TRBJ1-2, with TRBD1 matching over 11 bases. Material: peripheral blood. CDR3 bases: TGTGCCATCAGTCGGGACAGGGGGGAGGGCTACACCTTC. This gives the protein CAISRDRGEGYTF.